The T cell receptor beta chain described here comes from a study of regulatory T cells in long-lasting Graves disease. Study overall: To qualify as persistent, Graves' disease required over 5 years of antithyroid drugs with positive TSH receptor antibodies.

CDR3 regions were amplified by Arm-PCR using iRepertoire HTBI primers to build TCR beta libraries. TCRdb fed the multiplex PCR reads into MiXCR, producing one record per CDR3 protein. The sample carries over 350,000 distinct CDR3 sequences, 20% recorded once. Findings and limits, study-wide: Patients with persistent disease showed a bias toward TRBV28, TRBJ1-2 and TRBJ2-5. Patients with persistent Graves' had lower TCR diversity than newly diagnosed patients.

CDR1 is MNHEY, CDR2 SVGAGI, per germline. V shed 4 bases and J shed 6 bases, with 12 bases lying between them. There are 13 residues in the CDR3. On this clonotype: The antigen is unknown.

Time point defined: persistent/refractory GD, antithyroid drugs over 5 years with positive TRAb. PBMC-derived RNA was used for the TCR library. As a group, patients came from one endocrinology department in Xi'an, China. The sequence was obtained from a female donor with Graves disease. Sequencing used peripheral blood mononuclear cells (PBMCs), obtained when the disease was refractory, from a patient treated with antithyroid drugs. The chain uses TRBV6-5 and TRBJ1-2; D remains ambiguous. The CDR3 sequence: CASSFYAEDGYTF. Here the CDR3 DNA reads TGTGCCAGCAGTTTTTATGCAGAAGATGGCTACACCTTC.